This passage covers 16 T cell receptor beta chains from one sample sequenced in a study of shared clonotypes between healthy human individuals (TCRdb year 2020). To prepare the library, the immunoSEQ multiplex PCR assay was applied. The table was pulled from immuneACCESS by TCRdb, which kept in-frame rearrangements only. Such tables lose some clones; where checked, under half of the loss comes from unresolved V genes, and the rest has no known cause. This sample has about 2.1 million clones in its table, and about 92% of those were observed once. Around 1.7% of the sample belongs to the ten largest clones. CD8 naive samples were obtained by positive selection for CCR7 among CD45RO-negative cells, yielding a CD45RA+CCR7+ population from which TemRA cells were excluded. The sequenced material came from naive CD8+ T cells from PBMCs. This specimen's cell subset or site label, interpreted: CD45RA+CCR7+. These receptors were collected from a man between 18 and 35 years old in good health. Some clones in this sample may be carry-over from other donors' samples.

The chain has TRBV19 and TRBJ2-1; the D is unclear. V lost 0 bases and J 7 bases, leaving 7 bases between the germline ends. Germline assignment: CDR1 LNHDA and CDR2 SQIVND (reference sequence). This CDR3 has 13 residues. CDR3 coding DNA: TGTGCCAGTAGTATAGACGCGTCGAATGAGCAGTTCTTC. This codes for CASSIDASNEQFF.

The chain recombines TRBV7-9 with TRBJ2-5; the match to TRBD1 covers 12 bases. Germline-derived CDR1 and CDR2 are SEHNR and FQNEAQ (reference sequence). With V trimmed by 4 bases and J by 11 bases, 11 bases remained unmatched. The CDR3 length is 15 residues. The chain's CDR3 is CASSSGDRGQQEQYF. The DNA of the CDR3 is TGTGCCAGCAGCTCCGGGGACAGGGGGCAACAAGAGCAGTACTTC.

The chain couples TRBV27 to TRBJ2-5; D may be TRBD1 or TRBD2 (5 bases each). The germline V gene encodes CDR1 MNHEY and CDR2 SMNVEV (reference sequence). The CDR3 covers 15 residues. V was pared by 2 bases and J by 0 bases, with 10 bases between. The CDR3 DNA follows: TGTGCCAGCAGTTTAGTGGGGGAATACCAAGAGACCCAGTACTTC. Amino acids: CASSLVGEYQETQYF.

This chain uses TRBV19 with TRBJ2-7, with 7 bases matching TRBD1. The V segment lost 4 bases and the J segment 0 bases; nucleotides outside the gene matches: 3. Germline CDR1 and CDR2: LNHDA and SQIVND (reference sequence). The CDR3 totals 14 residues. The CDR3 region has the DNA TGTGCCAGTAGTACCAGGGGGAACTCCTACGAGCAGTACTTC. Its translation is CASSTRGNSYEQYF.

About this clone: This CDR3 is also generated by other DNA sequences in the sample. The rearrangement links TRBV7-2 to TRBJ2-5; D is undetermined. This CDR3 is built from 12 residues. Germline CDR1 reads SGHTA; CDR2 reads FQGNSA. V was shortened by 1 base and J by 5 bases, with 5 bases between the two germline ends. In nucleotides, the CDR3 is TGTGCCAGCAGCTTAGGACGGGAGACCCAGTACTTC. As protein: CASSLGRETQYF.

This chain links TRBV28 with TRBJ1-3; D is ambiguous. V lost 7 bases to trimming and J lost 4 bases, with 5 bases between them. From germline, CDR1 is MDHEN and CDR2 SYDVKM. The CDR3 extends over 11 amino acids. DNA of the CDR3: TGTGCCAGCAATTTCGGAAACACCATATATTTT. It encodes CASNFGNTIYF.

The chain employs TRBV6-1 and TRBJ1-5; perhaps TRBD1 as D (5 bases). CDR1 is MNHNS and CDR2 is SASEGT in the germline V gene. Trimming took off 6 bases at V and 3 bases at J, with 12 bases between the two ends. The CDR3 covers 14 residues. This chain's CDR3 is CASSPRGVNQPQHF. CDR3 bases: TGTGCCAGCAGCCCCCGGGGGGTCAATCAGCCCCAGCATTTT.

The V gene is TRBV15, the J gene TRBJ2-7; 8 bases map to TRBD2. The V segment lost 4 bases and the J segment 1 base; nucleotides outside the gene matches: 9. CDR3 size: 16 residues. Germline values: CDR1 LNHNV, CDR2 YYDKDF (reference sequence). The CDR3 reads CATSKGGGRPSYEQYF. CDR3 sequence (DNA): TGTGCCACCAGCAAGGGGGGCGGGAGGCCTTCCTACGAGCAGTACTTC.

The V gene is TRBV6-5, the J gene TRBJ1-1, with D tentatively TRBD1 (6 bases). V dropped 2 bases and J dropped 4 bases, with 17 bases sitting between them. This CDR3 region has 16 residues. Per the germline V gene, CDR1 is MNHEY and CDR2 is SVGAGI. DNA of the CDR3: TGTGCCAGCAGTTACATTCAACAGGGCGAGGGCACTGAAGCTTTCTTT. Translation gives CASSYIQQGEGTEAFF.

V usage is TRBV7-6 and J usage is TRBJ2-3; 14 bases align to TRBD2. The CDR3 runs 15 residues. The V segment lost 6 bases and the J segment 4 bases; nucleotides outside the gene matches: 3. Germline V gene data show CDR1 as SGHVS and CDR2 as FNYEAQ. The chain's CDR3 is CASRAGLAGADTQYF. CDR3 coding DNA: TGTGCCAGCAGGGCGGGACTAGCGGGAGCAGATACGCAGTATTTT. The whole variable domain, remainder taken from reference TRBV7-6 and TRBJ2-3, is GAGVSQSPRYKVTKRGQDVALRCDPISGHVSLYWYRQALGQGPEFLTYFNYEAQQDKSGLPNDRFSAERPEGSISTLTIQRTEQRDSAMYRCASRAGLAGADTQYFGPGTRLTVL.

The chain uses TRBV28 and TRBJ2-7, with D maybe TRBD2 (5 bases). Germline CDR1 reads MDHEN; CDR2 reads SYDVKM. The V end lost 6 bases, the J end lost 7 bases, and 16 bases lay between the germline ends. This CDR3 contains 13 residues. This CDR3 reads CASSLDSLGEQYF. In DNA, the CDR3 is TGTGCCAGCAGCCTGGACTCATTAGGGGAGCAGTACTTC.

V is TRBV7-2 and J is TRBJ2-2; D might be TRBD1 (6 bases). Germline CDR1 and CDR2: SGHTA and FQGNSA. Deletions cut 5 bases from V and 0 bases from J, with 10 bases between. The CDR3 extends over 15 amino acids. The CDR3 DNA reads as TGTGCCAGCAGCCCTGGACAGTCGAACACCGGGGAGCTGTTTTTT. Residues: CASSPGQSNTGELFF. The entire variable domain, with the rest obtained from reference TRBV7-2 and TRBJ2-2, is as follows: GAGVSQSPSNKVTEKGKDVELRCDPISGHTALYWYRQSLGQGLEFLIYFQGNSAPDKSGLPSDRFSAERTGGSVSTLTIQRTQQEDSAVYLCASSPGQSNTGELFFGEGSRLTVL.

The chain carries TRBV28 and TRBJ2-3, with D unresolved. V was trimmed by 2 bases and J by 0 bases, leaving 6 bases between them. The CDR3 spans 14 residues. In germline, CDR1 is MDHEN, CDR2 SYDVKM. The CDR3 is CASSLKLSTDTQYF. Here the CDR3 DNA reads TGTGCCAGCAGTTTAAAACTGAGCACAGATACGCAGTATTTT. Looking up the rest from reference TRBV28 and TRBJ2-3 gives the full variable domain: DVKVTQSSRYLVKRTGEKVFLECVQDMDHENMFWYRQDPGLGLRLIYFSYDVKMKEKGDIPEGYSVSREKKERFSLILESASTNQTSMYLCASSLKLSTDTQYFGPGTRLTVL.

This chain links TRBV14 with TRBJ2-2; 9 bases line up with TRBD1. This CDR3 has 21 amino acids. From germline, CDR1 is SGHDN and CDR2 FVKESK. The V and J ends lost 4 bases and 4 bases, in that order; junction bases with no gene match: 22. CDR3 DNA: TGTGCCAGCAGCCTATTCCCTTCCGGGACAGGGCGGTCCACAGGCACCGGGGAGCTGTTTTTT. This sequence encodes CASSLFPSGTGRSTGTGELFF.

This chain uses TRBV5-8 with TRBJ2-7; D not certain. V shed 1 base and J shed 2 bases, with 13 bases lying between them. The CDR3 is 15 amino acids. CDR1 and CDR2 from the germline V gene are SGHTS and YDEGEE. CDR3 residues: CASSLMGSPTYEQYF. In DNA, the CDR3 is TGTGCCAGCAGCTTGATGGGGTCCCCTACCTACGAGCAGTACTTC.

This chain links TRBV23-1 with TRBJ2-7, with 7 bases aligning to TRBD1. TRBV23-1 is filed as an ORF, its function uncertain. The CDR3 sequence is 14 residues long. V lost 2 bases, J lost 6 bases, and 7 bases stayed unmatched. Here the CDR3 reads CASSQPTGVGEQYF. CDR3 DNA: TGCGCCAGCAGTCAACCAACAGGGGTCGGCGAGCAGTACTTC.